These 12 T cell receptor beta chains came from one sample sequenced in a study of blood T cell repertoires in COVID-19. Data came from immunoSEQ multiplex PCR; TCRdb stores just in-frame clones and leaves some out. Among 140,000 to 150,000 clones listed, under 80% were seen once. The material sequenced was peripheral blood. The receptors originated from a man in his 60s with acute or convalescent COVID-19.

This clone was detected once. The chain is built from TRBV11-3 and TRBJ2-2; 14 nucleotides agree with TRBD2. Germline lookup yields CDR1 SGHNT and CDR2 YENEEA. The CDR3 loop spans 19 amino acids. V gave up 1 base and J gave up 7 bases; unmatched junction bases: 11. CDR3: CASSLGLAGGLARDGELFF. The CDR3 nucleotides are TGTGCCAGCAGCTTAGGACTAGCGGGAGGGCTCGCCCGGGACGGGGAGCTGTTTTTT.

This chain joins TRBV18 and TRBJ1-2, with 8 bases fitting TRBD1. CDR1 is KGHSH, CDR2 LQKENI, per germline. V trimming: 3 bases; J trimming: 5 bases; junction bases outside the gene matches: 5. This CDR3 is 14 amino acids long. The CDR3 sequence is CASSPWGQAYGYTF. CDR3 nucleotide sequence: TGTGCCAGCTCACCGTGGGGACAGGCATATGGCTACACCTTC.

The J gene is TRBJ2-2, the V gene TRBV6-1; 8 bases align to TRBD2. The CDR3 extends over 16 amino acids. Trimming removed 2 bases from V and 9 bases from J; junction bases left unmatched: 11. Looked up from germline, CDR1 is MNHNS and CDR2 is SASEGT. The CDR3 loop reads CASSEMGASGWWELFF. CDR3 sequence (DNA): TGTGCCAGCAGTGAAATGGGGGCTAGCGGGTGGTGGGAGCTGTTTTTT.

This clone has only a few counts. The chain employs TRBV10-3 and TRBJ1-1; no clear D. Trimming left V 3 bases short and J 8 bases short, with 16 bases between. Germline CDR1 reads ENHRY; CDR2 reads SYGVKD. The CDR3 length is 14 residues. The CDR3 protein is CAISEGWRDSEAFF. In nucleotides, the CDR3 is TGTGCCATCAGTGAAGGCTGGAGAGATTCCGAAGCTTTCTTT.

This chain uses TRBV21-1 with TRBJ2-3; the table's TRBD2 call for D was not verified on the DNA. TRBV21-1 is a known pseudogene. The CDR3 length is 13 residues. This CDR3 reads CASRRGGRDTQYF. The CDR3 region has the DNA TGTGCCAGCAGGAGGGGCGGGAGGGATACGCAGTATTTT.

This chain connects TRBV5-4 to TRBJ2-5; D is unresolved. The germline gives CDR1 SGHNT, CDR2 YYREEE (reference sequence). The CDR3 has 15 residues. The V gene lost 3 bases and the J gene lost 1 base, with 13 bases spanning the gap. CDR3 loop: CASSSRLDLQETQYF. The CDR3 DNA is TGTGCCAGCAGCTCGAGGCTAGATCTCCAAGAGACCCAGTACTTC.

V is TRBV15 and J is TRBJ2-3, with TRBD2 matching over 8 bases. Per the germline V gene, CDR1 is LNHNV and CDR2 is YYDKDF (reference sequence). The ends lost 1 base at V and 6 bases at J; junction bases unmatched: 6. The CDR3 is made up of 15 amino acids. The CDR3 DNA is TGTGCCACCAGCAGAGGCACTAGCGGCGCCGATACGCAGTATTTT. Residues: CATSRGTSGADTQYF.

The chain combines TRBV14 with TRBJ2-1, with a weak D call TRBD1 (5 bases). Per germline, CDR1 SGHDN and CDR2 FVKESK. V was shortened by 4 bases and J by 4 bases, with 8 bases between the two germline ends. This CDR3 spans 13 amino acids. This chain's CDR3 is CASSRQQYNEQFF. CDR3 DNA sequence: TGTGCCAGCAGCCGACAGCAGTACAATGAGCAGTTCTTC. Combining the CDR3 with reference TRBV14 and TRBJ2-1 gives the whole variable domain EAGVTQFPSHSVIEKGQTVTLRCDPISGHDNLYWYRRVMGKEIKFLLHFVKESKQDESGMPNNRFLAERTGGTYSTLKVQPAELEDSGVYFCASSRQQYNEQFFGPGTRLTVL.

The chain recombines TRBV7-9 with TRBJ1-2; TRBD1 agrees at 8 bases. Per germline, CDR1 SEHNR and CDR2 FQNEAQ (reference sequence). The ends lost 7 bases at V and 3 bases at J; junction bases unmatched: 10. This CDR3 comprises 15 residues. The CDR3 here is CASTPRDRRDYGYTF. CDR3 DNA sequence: TGTGCCAGCACACCACGGGACAGGAGGGACTATGGCTACACCTTC.

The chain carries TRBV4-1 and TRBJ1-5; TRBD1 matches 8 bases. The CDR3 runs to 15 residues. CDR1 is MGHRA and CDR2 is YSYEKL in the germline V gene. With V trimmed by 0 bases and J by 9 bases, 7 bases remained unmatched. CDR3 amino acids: CASSQDGTGRGPQHF. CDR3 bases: TGCGCCAGCAGCCAAGATGGGACAGGCCGGGGGCCCCAGCATTTT.

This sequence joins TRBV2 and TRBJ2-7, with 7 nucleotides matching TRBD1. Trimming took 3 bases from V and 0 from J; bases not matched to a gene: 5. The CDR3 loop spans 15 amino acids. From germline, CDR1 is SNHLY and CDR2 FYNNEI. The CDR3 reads CASSETGISSYEQYF. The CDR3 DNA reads TGTGCCAGCAGTGAGACAGGGATCAGCTCCTACGAGCAGTACTTC.

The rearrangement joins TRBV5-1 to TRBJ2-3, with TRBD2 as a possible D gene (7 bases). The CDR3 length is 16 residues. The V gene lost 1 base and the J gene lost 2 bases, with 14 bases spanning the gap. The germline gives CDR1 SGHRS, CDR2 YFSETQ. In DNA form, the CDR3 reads TGCGCCAGCAGCTTGCAAGGGGGAGGGTTCACAGATACGCAGTATTTT. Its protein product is CASSLQGGGFTDTQYF.